Each of the 24 T cell receptor beta chains below was sequenced from the same sample in a study of blood T cell repertoires in COVID-19. Data came from immunoSEQ multiplex PCR; TCRdb stores just in-frame clones and leaves some out. This sample has 100,000 to 150,000 clones, with 75% to 90% found just once. The specimen sequenced was peripheral blood. These receptors originate from a woman over 75 with COVID-19, enrolled during active disease.

The chain combines TRBV7-2 with TRBJ2-5, with a tentative D call TRBD2 (6 bases). Trimming stripped 5 bases from V and 3 bases from J, with 16 bases between. The germline gives CDR1 SGHTA, CDR2 FQGNSA. The CDR3 runs 15 residues. The CDR3 is CASSRGGLAKETQYF. CDR3 sequence (DNA): TGTGCCAGCAGCAGAGGAGGGCTAGCGAAAGAGACCCAGTACTTC.

This clone has just a few counts. The chain uses TRBV10-3 and TRBJ1-2, with 7 bases aligning to TRBD1. CDR1 is ENHRY and CDR2 is SYGVKD in the germline V gene. The CDR3 spans 13 residues. V shed 3 bases, J shed 6 bases, and the junction held 4 bases outside the gene matches. The CDR3 here is CAISDPTGNGYTF. Written as DNA, the CDR3 is TGTGCCATCAGTGACCCGACAGGGAATGGCTACACCTTC.

This sequence joins TRBV7-8 and TRBJ1-5, with D perhaps TRBD1 (6 bases). This CDR3 has 14 residues. CDR1 SGHVS and CDR2 FQNEAQ come from the germline V gene. Trimming took off 6 bases at V and 4 bases at J, with 13 bases between the two ends. This chain's CDR3 is CASRKDSLNQPQHF. The DNA for the CDR3 is TGTGCCAGCAGAAAGGACAGCCTTAATCAGCCCCAGCATTTT.

This clone was recorded once. The DNA for the CDR3 is TGTGCCAGCGCGAACTCAGGACAGGGGGCTTCCGAGCAGTACTTC. Its protein is CASANSGQGASEQYF. The genes are TRBV28 and TRBJ2-7; 11 bases are shared with TRBD1. There are 15 residues in the CDR3. V trimming: 8 bases; J trimming: 6 bases; junction bases outside the gene matches: 12. Germline CDR1 and CDR2: MDHEN and SYDVKM.

The chain employs TRBV5-4 and TRBJ2-1, with 14 nucleotides matching TRBD2. V trimming: 4 bases; J trimming: 6 bases; junction bases outside the gene matches: 6. This CDR3 contains 16 residues. The germline V gene encodes CDR1 SGHNT and CDR2 YYREEE (reference sequence). CDR3 DNA sequence: TGTGCCAGCAGCCCGACAGGGACTAGCGGGAGCAATGAGCAGTTCTTC. Its protein is CASSPTGTSGSNEQFF.

The rearrangement uses TRBV5-1 and TRBJ2-5; 7 bases agree with TRBD1. The CDR3 has 14 residues. Germline V gene lookup returns CDR1 SGHRS and CDR2 YFSETQ. The V segment lost 4 bases and the J segment 2 bases; nucleotides outside the gene matches: 5. The chain's CDR3 is CASSRGQSQETQYF. Here the CDR3 DNA reads TGCGCCAGCAGCCGGGGACAGTCTCAAGAGACCCAGTACTTC.

The rearrangement links TRBV28 to TRBJ2-7; 7 bases align to TRBD1. V shed 9 bases and J 6 bases; nucleotides not matched to a gene: 11. The CDR3 is 13 residues long. The germline CDR1 and CDR2 sequences are MDHEN and SYDVKM. CDR3 protein: CASKQGMTLEQYF. Written as DNA, the CDR3 is TGTGCCAGTAAACAGGGGATGACCCTCGAGCAGTACTTC.

The CDR3 is CASSLDSGRSYNEQFF. In DNA form, the CDR3 reads TGTGCCAGCAGCTTGGATTCCGGGAGGTCCTACAATGAGCAGTTCTTC. The V call is TRBV5-4, the J call TRBJ2-1; 7 bases are shared with TRBD2. The germline CDR1 and CDR2 sequences are SGHNT and YYREEE (reference sequence). The CDR3 sequence is 16 residues long. V gave up 0 bases and J gave up 1 base; unmatched junction bases: 4.

This chain uses TRBV27 with TRBJ2-7, with D hard to call. The CDR3 is 13 amino acids. In germline, CDR1 is MNHEY, CDR2 SMNVEV (reference sequence). V was pared by 6 bases and J by 2 bases, with 11 bases between. The CDR3 here is CASSKREAYEQYF. CDR3 nucleotide sequence: TGTGCCAGCAGCAAAAGAGAAGCCTACGAGCAGTACTTC.

V usage is TRBV6-5 and J usage is TRBJ2-5; 12 nucleotides match TRBD2. Germline V gene sequence: CDR1 MNHEY, CDR2 SVGAGI. The CDR3 is 15 residues long. V shed 6 bases, J shed 1 base, and the junction held 3 bases outside the gene matches. Here the CDR3 reads CASSPGLAGQETQYF. CDR3 in DNA: TGTGCCAGCAGCCCGGGACTAGCGGGCCAAGAGACCCAGTACTTC.

The chain is built from TRBV3-1 (or the pseudogene TRBV3-2) and TRBJ2-1, with D perhaps matching TRBD2 (5 bases). Deletions cut 4 bases from V and 0 bases from J, with 10 bases between. The CDR3 is made up of 15 amino acids. CDR1 and CDR2 from the germline V gene are LGHDT and YNNKEL (reference sequence). CDR3 residues: CASSLDWSSYNEQFF. The CDR3 coding sequence is TGTGCCAGCAGCCTGGACTGGAGCTCCTACAATGAGCAGTTCTTC.

The CDR3 reads CASSLEPGSLGGYTF. The CDR3 DNA reads as TGTGCCAGCAGCTTAGAACCCGGGAGCTTAGGAGGCTACACCTTC. This sequence joins TRBV11-2 and TRBJ1-2; D uncertain. The CDR3 length is 15 residues. The V gene lost 0 bases and the J gene lost 8 bases, with 16 bases spanning the gap. Germline values: CDR1 SGHAT, CDR2 FQNNGV. Full variable domain (missing parts from reference TRBV11-2 and TRBJ1-2): EAGVAQSPRYKIIEKRQSVAFWCNPISGHATLYWYQQILGQGPKLLIQFQNNGVVDDSQLPKDRFSAERLKGVDSTLKIQPAKLEDSAVYLCASSLEPGSLGGYTFGSGTRLTVV.

The V and J genes are TRBV7-6 and TRBJ1-2; D gene unclear. Germline-derived CDR1 and CDR2 are SGHVS and FNYEAQ. The V and J ends lost 5 bases and 5 bases respectively, with 15 bases between them. The CDR3 is made up of 14 amino acids. The CDR3, as DNA: TGTGCCAGCAGCCCTCCCGAAACTGAGTATGGCTACACCTTC. This encodes CASSPPETEYGYTF.

The chain couples TRBV7-9 to TRBJ2-3; TRBD2 matches 8 bases. The CDR3 is 15 residues long. Germline values: CDR1 SEHNR, CDR2 FQNEAQ (reference sequence). Trimming cost V 5 bases and J 0 bases; bases outside gene matches: 4. Written as DNA, the CDR3 is TGTGCCAGCAGCCCGTCTAGCGGGAGCACAGATACGCAGTATTTT. It yields the protein CASSPSSGSTDTQYF.

In its sample, this clone was seen a few times. The chain uses TRBV5-1 and TRBJ2-3, with 8 bases lining up with TRBD2. Trimming cost V 4 bases and J 4 bases; bases outside gene matches: 8. Germline values: CDR1 SGHRS, CDR2 YFSETQ. The CDR3 sequence is 15 residues long. The CDR3 coding sequence is TGCGCCAGCAGCACTGGACTAGCTGAATCAGATACGCAGTATTTT. This sequence encodes CASSTGLAESDTQYF. Drawing the rest from reference TRBV5-1 and TRBJ2-3, the complete variable domain is KAGVTQTPRYLIKTRGQQVTLSCSPISGHRSVSWYQQTPGQGLQFLFEYFSETQRNKGNFPGRFSGRQFSNSRSEMNVSTLELGDSALYLCASSTGLAESDTQYFGPGTRLTVL.

The chain recombines TRBV6-2 or TRBV6-3 with TRBJ2-7, with D perhaps matching TRBD2 (5 bases). The CDR3 is 15 amino acids. Germline values: CDR1 MNHEY, CDR2 SVGEGT. The V gene lost 5 bases and the J gene lost 0 bases, with 14 bases spanning the gap. CDR3 region: CASSPRGGSSYEQYF. In DNA form, the CDR3 reads TGTGCCAGCAGTCCCCGGGGTGGGAGCTCCTACGAGCAGTACTTC.

The J gene is TRBJ1-4, the V gene TRBV5-1; D not certain. Trimming cost V 0 bases and J 8 bases, with 8 bases left between them. The CDR3 contains 13 residues. Germline-derived CDR1 and CDR2 are SGHRS and YFSETQ. The CDR3 loop is CASSLGSTEKLFF. In DNA, the CDR3 is TGCGCCAGCAGCTTGGGCTCAACAGAAAAACTGTTTTTT.

The chain has TRBV28 and TRBJ2-7; 7 bases line up with TRBD2. Germline V lookup: CDR1 MDHEN, CDR2 SYDVKM. This CDR3 spans 14 amino acids. The trim removed 3 bases at V and 2 bases at J, leaving 4 bases unmatched. The DNA for the CDR3 is TGTGCCAGCAGTTTGTGGGGGGGGACCTACGAGCAGTACTTC. It codes for CASSLWGGTYEQYF. Together with reference TRBV28 and TRBJ2-7, the CDR3 gives the full variable domain: DVKVTQSSRYLVKRTGEKVFLECVQDMDHENMFWYRQDPGLGLRLIYFSYDVKMKEKGDIPEGYSVSREKKERFSLILESASTNQTSMYLCASSLWGGTYEQYFGPGTRLTVT.

A single count supports this clone. The chain has TRBV29-1 and TRBJ2-7, with 11 bases matching TRBD2. The length of the CDR3 is 15 residues. V shed 4 bases and J 2 bases; nucleotides not matched to a gene: 7. The germline V gene encodes CDR1 SQVTM and CDR2 ANQGSEA. This CDR3 is CSVALSSGRTYEQYF. The CDR3 region has the DNA TGCAGCGTTGCACTTTCTAGCGGGAGGACCTACGAGCAGTACTTC.

This clone was recorded only once. This chain links TRBV9 with TRBJ1-6; perhaps TRBD1 as D (5 bases). The CDR3 contains 15 residues. Germline values: CDR1 SGDLS, CDR2 YYNGEE. The V end lost 2 bases, the J end lost 8 bases, and 14 bases lay between the germline ends. The CDR3 DNA sequence: TGTGCCAGCAGCGTGGGAGGGGCTATGGATTCACCCCTCCACTTT. Encoded protein: CASSVGGAMDSPLHF.

Comments on this clone: This same CDR3 is encoded by further DNA sequences in the sample. The V and J genes are TRBV15 and TRBJ2-5; D is undetermined. Germline CDR1 LNHNV, CDR2 YYDKDF (reference sequence). This CDR3 has 12 amino acids. The V end was cut by 1 base, the J end by 4 bases, with 4 bases between. In DNA form, the CDR3 reads TGTGCCACCAGCAGAGCAGGAGAGACCCAGTACTTC. It codes for CATSRAGETQYF.

The rearrangement uses TRBV5-1 and TRBJ1-1; TRBD1 agrees at 7 bases. The CDR3 is 15 amino acids. Germline lookup yields CDR1 SGHRS and CDR2 YFSETQ. The J segment lost 6 bases and the V segment lost 0 bases, leaving 8 bases of the junction unmatched. The CDR3 protein is CASSLDRGTRAEAFF. The CDR3 nucleotides are TGCGCCAGCAGCTTGGACAGGGGAACTCGGGCTGAAGCTTTCTTT.

V usage is TRBV18 and J usage is TRBJ1-1; 7 bases map to TRBD1. J was trimmed by 0 bases and V by 6 bases; bases with no gene match: 10. CDR3 length: 16 residues. Germline V lookup: CDR1 KGHSH, CDR2 LQKENI. In DNA form, the CDR3 reads TGTGCCAGCTCGTATAGACAGGGCGCCTTGAACACTGAAGCTTTCTTT. The encoded protein is CASSYRQGALNTEAFF.

The chain is built from TRBV9 and TRBJ1-3; no firm D call. The CDR3 extends over 18 amino acids. Germline-derived CDR1 and CDR2 are SGDLS and YYNGEE. The germline V and J ends were trimmed by 0 bases and 0 bases, with 16 bases remaining between them. The CDR3 is CASSVAARQLPSGNTIYF. As DNA, the CDR3 is TGTGCCAGCAGCGTAGCGGCGAGGCAGCTTCCCTCTGGAAACACCATATATTTT.